These T cell receptor beta chains were read from a single sample in a study of cytomegalovirus exposure and HLA in healthy donors. Generated by immunoSEQ multiplex PCR, the TCRdb table keeps only in-frame clones and is missing some. The listing records around 210,000 clones. The sample comprised PBMCs. The receptors derive from a woman in her 30s in good health and CMV-seropositive. Each CDR3 is given with its conserved first and last residue. Fields, in order: V gene, D gene, J gene, CDR3 DNA, CDR3 protein. The D gene is left open where the match is weak.

>TRBV5-1|-|TRBJ2-2
TGCGCCAGCAGCTTGGGACAGGCGGCCCCCGGGGAGCTGTTTTTT
CASSLGQAAPGELFF
>TRBV6-5|-|TRBJ2-1
TGTGCCGTACAGAGTTCCTACAATGAGCAGTTCTTC
CAVQSSYNEQFF
>TRBV7-2|TRBD2|TRBJ2-7
TGTGCCAGCAGCTTCTCGACTAGCGGGGCCTACGAGCAGTACTTC
CASSFSTSGAYEQYF
>TRBV5-1|TRBD1|TRBJ2-7
TGCGCCAGCAGCTTGACATCGGGACAGACCTACGAGCAGTACTTC
CASSLTSGQTYEQYF
>TRBV2|-|TRBJ1-1
TGTGCCAGCAGAGAGACAGAAAACACTGAAGCTTTCTTT
CASRETENTEAFF
>TRBV6-1|TRBD1|TRBJ2-7
TGTGCCAGTCTGGGACAGAGCTACGAGCAGTACTTC
CASLGQSYEQYF
>TRBV10-3|TRBD2|TRBJ2-7
TGTGCCACGCGGACTAGCGGCCACGAGCAGTACTTC
CATRTSGHEQYF
>TRBV12-5|TRBD1|TRBJ1-6
TGTGCTAGTGGTCCCGGGACAGGGGCTAATTCACCCCTCCACTTT
CASGPGTGANSPLHF
>TRBV7-9|-|TRBJ1-5
TGTGCCAGCAGCTCGGGACAAGCCAATCAGCCCCAGCATTTT
CASSSGQANQPQHF
>TRBV7-9|-|TRBJ1-1
TGTGCCAGCAGCCCGTGGAAGGGGGAGGGAACTGAAGCTTTCTTT
CASSPWKGEGTEAFF
>TRBV6-5|TRBD1|TRBJ2-7
TGTGCCACTTCGAACAGGGGTCACATTCGATACGAGCAGTACTTC
CATSNRGHIRYEQYF
>TRBV5-1|TRBD1|TRBJ2-7
TGCGCCAGCAGCTTGGGTCCCGGGACAGTGAACGAGCAGTACTTC
CASSLGPGTVNEQYF
>TRBV13|TRBD2|TRBJ2-2
TGTGCCAGCAGCTTAAGAGGCCTAGCGGTAACCGGGGAGCTGTTTTTT
CASSLRGLAVTGELFF
>TRBV5-8|-|TRBJ1-5
TGTGCCAGCAGCTTGGTTCGGGGGATTGGGAATCAGCCCCAGCATTTT
CASSLVRGIGNQPQHF
>TRBV9|-|TRBJ2-2
TGTGCCAGCAGCTTCAGAGGGACCGGGGAGCTGTTTTTT
CASSFRGTGELFF
>TRBV7-2|-|TRBJ2-5
TGTGCCAGCAGCCAGAGCGTCAAAGAGACCCAGTACTTC
CASSQSVKETQYF
>TRBV7-2|TRBD1|TRBJ2-1
TGTGCCAGCAGCTTAGGATTGTACAGGGGGTCCTACAATGAGCAGTTCTTC
CASSLGLYRGSYNEQFF